A selection of T cell receptor beta chains follows, all from one sample in a study of cytomegalovirus exposure and HLA in healthy donors. The table came from immunoSEQ multiplex PCR; TCRdb's copy has only in-frame clones and leaves some out. The data contain 150,000 to 200,000 clones, around 68% of them seen just once; the ten biggest clones take up less than 1.5%. What was sequenced was PBMCs. Receptors were obtained from a man aged 50-59 years in good health and CMV-seronegative. Both conserved end residues are part of each CDR3. Each record gives: CDR3 length, V gene, J gene, clone size, D gene, CDR3 DNA, CDR3 protein. A D gene is named only where the DNA matches it firmly. A row's size may be missing; if present it is once, few, many or a size class.

17	TRBV7-9	TRBJ1-4	few	TRBD1	TGTGCCAGCAGCTTTACAGGGGGCGTCGCAACTAATGAAAAACTGTTTTTT	CASSFTGGVATNEKLFF
14	TRBV2	TRBJ1-5	-	TRBD1	TGTGCCAGCACCGGACGACAGGGGAGCCAGCCCCAGCATTTT	CASTGRQGSQPQHF
13	TRBV2	TRBJ1-1	few	TRBD1	TGTGCCAGCACCAGGGGGCAGAACACTGAAGCTTTCTTT	CASTRGQNTEAFF
18	TRBV19	TRBJ2-5	-	TRBD2	TGTGCCAGTAGTATCGGGTTGGTAGCGGGGGCCTTACAAGAGACCCAGTACTTC	CASSIGLVAGALQETQYF
14	TRBV28	TRBJ2-1	-	-	TGTGCCAGCAGGAAAGACAGACTGTACAATGAGCAGTTCTTC	CASRKDRLYNEQFF
17	TRBV7-2	TRBJ2-3	-	-	TGTGCCAGCAGCCTTAGGGGCCCGCCTTTAAGCACAGATACGCAGTATTTT	CASSLRGPPLSTDTQYF
14	TRBV7-2	TRBJ2-3	-	-	TGTGCCAGCAGCACAGGGCCTAGCACAGATACGCAGTATTTT	CASSTGPSTDTQYF
14	TRBV6-1	TRBJ1-2	-	-	TGTGCCAGCAGTGAAGTCTCCCCGGAGGGAGGCTACACCTTC	CASSEVSPEGGYTF
17	TRBV14	TRBJ2-3	-	TRBD2	TGTGCCAGCAGCCAAGAGCGGGGGGCTCTAAGCACAGATACGCAGTATTTT	CASSQERGALSTDTQYF
17	TRBV4-1	TRBJ1-4	-	-	TGCGCCAGCAGCCCGCGGGGGGGCTATTCAACTAATGAAAAACTGTTTTTT	CASSPRGGYSTNEKLFF
13	TRBV5-4	TRBJ1-2	-	-	TGTGCCAGCAGCTCCGGTCAGGGCTATGGCTACACCTTC	CASSSGQGYGYTF
16	TRBV18	TRBJ2-3	-	-	TGTGCCAGCTCACCGGGTGGGAGAGGAAACACAGATACGCAGTATTTT	CASSPGGRGNTDTQYF
15	TRBV27	TRBJ1-4	-	-	TGTGCCAGCAGTTTATCGGGGGGGGCAGGTGAAAAACTGTTTTTT	CASSLSGGAGEKLFF
14	TRBV2	TRBJ2-5	few	TRBD1	TGTGCCAGCAGTTGGGGACAGGGAGGAGAGACCCAGTACTTC	CASSWGQGGETQYF
15	TRBV28	TRBJ1-1	-	TRBD1	TGTGCCAGCAGTCCCAGACAGGGCATCGATACTGAAGCTTTCTTT	CASSPRQGIDTEAFF
15	TRBV11-2	TRBJ1-6	-	-	TGTGCCAGCAGCTTAGGGAGAACCTATAATTCACCCCTCCACTTT	CASSLGRTYNSPLHF
13	TRBV6-5	TRBJ2-7	few	-	TGTGCCAGCAGTTACCCGGGGTTTACCGAGCAGTACTTC	CASSYPGFTEQYF
14	TRBV7-2	TRBJ1-1	-	-	TGTGCCAGCGCTAGGGAGCCGGGGAACACTGAAGCTTTCTTT	CASAREPGNTEAFF
15	TRBV9	TRBJ1-5	-	-	TGTGCCAGCAGCGGAGGTACAGGGATCAATCAGCCCCAGCATTTT	CASSGGTGINQPQHF
11	TRBV5-1	TRBJ2-5	-	-	TGCGCCAGCAGCTACCCGGGGACCCAGTACTTC	CASSYPGTQYF